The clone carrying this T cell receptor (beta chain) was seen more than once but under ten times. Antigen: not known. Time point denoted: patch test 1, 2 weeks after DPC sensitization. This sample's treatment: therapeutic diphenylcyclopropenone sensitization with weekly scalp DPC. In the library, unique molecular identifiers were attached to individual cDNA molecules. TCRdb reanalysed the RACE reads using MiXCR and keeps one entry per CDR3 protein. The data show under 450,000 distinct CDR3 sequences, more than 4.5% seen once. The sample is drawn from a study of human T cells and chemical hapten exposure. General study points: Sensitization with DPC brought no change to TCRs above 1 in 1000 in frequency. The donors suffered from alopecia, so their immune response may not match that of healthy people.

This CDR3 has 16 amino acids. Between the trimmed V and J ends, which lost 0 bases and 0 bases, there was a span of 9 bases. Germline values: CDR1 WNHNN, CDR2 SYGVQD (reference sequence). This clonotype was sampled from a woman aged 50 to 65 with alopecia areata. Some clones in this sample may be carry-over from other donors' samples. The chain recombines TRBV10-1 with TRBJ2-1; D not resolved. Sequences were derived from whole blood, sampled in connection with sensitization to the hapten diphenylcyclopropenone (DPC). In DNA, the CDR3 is TGCGCCAGCAGTGAGTCGTTGGGCAGCTCCTACAATGAGCAGTTCTTC. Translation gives CASSESLGSSYNEQFF.